A single sample is the source of the 29 T cell receptor beta chains below, sequenced in a study of monozygotic twins with inflammatory bowel disease. Each CDR3 protein gets one entry in TCRdb, which reprocessed the 5' RACE reads and gives no DNA. The sample totals some 150,000 distinct CDR3 sequences. The sample taken for sequencing was blood. Source of these receptors: a human donor with ulcerative colitis or Crohn's disease, or a healthy co-twin of an affected twin (not recorded which).

This rearrangement joins TRBV10-2 to TRBJ2-7. CDR1 is WSHSY, CDR2 SAAADI, per germline. CDR3 length: 13 residues. This CDR3 reads CASSVRGSDEQYF.

The V and J genes are TRBV9 and TRBJ1-6. The germline CDR1 and CDR2 sequences are SGDLS and YYNGEE. This CDR3 has 14 amino acids. The CDR3 region is CASSVGGEASPLHF.

The CDR3 protein is CASSLLARYNEQFF. The rearrangement links TRBV28 to TRBJ2-1. Germline V lookup: CDR1 MDHEN, CDR2 SYDVKM. The CDR3 is 14 amino acids.

V and J are TRBV21-1 and TRBJ1-1. TRBV21-1 is tagged as a pseudogene. The CDR3 loop spans 19 amino acids. The CDR3 loop reads CASSKVGKGRWVLNTEAFF.

The rearrangement uses TRBV5-1 and TRBJ2-3; the TRBD2 assignment by TCRdb is unverifiable without DNA. In germline, CDR1 is SGHRS, CDR2 YFSETQ. The CDR3 is 16 amino acids. The CDR3 loop is CASSSLGLDGTDTQYF.

This chain connects TRBV7-8 to TRBJ2-3; no DNA is available, so the TRBD1 call from TCRdb remains unchecked. Germline V gene sequence: CDR1 SGHVS, CDR2 FQNEAQ. The CDR3 consists of 16 residues. The CDR3 sequence is CASSSPGQGSTDTQYF. The complete variable domain, with remaining parts taken from reference TRBV7-8 and TRBJ2-3, reads GAGVSQSPRYKVAKRGQDVALRCDPISGHVSLFWYQQALGQGPEFLTYFQNEAQLDKSGLPSDRFFAERPEGSVSTLKIQRTQQEDSAVYLCASSSPGQGSTDTQYFGPGTRLTVL.

The J gene is TRBJ1-1, the V gene TRBV3-1; TCRdb's assignment of TRBD1 cannot be checked, as there is no DNA. Germline values: CDR1 LGHDT, CDR2 YNNKEL (reference sequence). The CDR3 is 13 amino acids. CDR3 residues: CASSPMGGTEAFF.

This sequence joins TRBV6-5 and TRBJ2-7. Germline CDR1 MNHEY, CDR2 SVGAGI. The length of the CDR3 is 14 residues. The CDR3 protein is CASSSSGTSYEQYF.

The V call is TRBV7-2, the J call TRBJ1-5. CDR3 length: 17 amino acids. Germline lookup yields CDR1 SGHTA and CDR2 FQGNSA. The CDR3 loop reads CASSPASLGGKFQPQHF.

This chain links TRBV20-1 with TRBJ2-2. This CDR3 comprises 13 residues. Germline assignment: CDR1 DFQATT and CDR2 SNEGSKA (reference sequence). The CDR3 loop reads CSASTSNTGELFF.

The chain has TRBV6-1 and TRBJ2-5; no DNA is available, so the TRBD2 call from TCRdb remains unchecked. Germline-derived CDR1 and CDR2 are MNHNS and SASEGT. The CDR3 totals 16 residues. CDR3 residues: CASRISSGGLQETQYF.

The chain employs TRBV25-1 and TRBJ2-7. Germline CDR1 reads MGHDK; CDR2 reads SYGVNS. The CDR3 is 15 amino acids. CDR3 loop: CASSEYSTAIYEQYF.

This chain links TRBV5-6 with TRBJ2-3; the TCRdb D gene call, TRBD2, has no DNA to confirm it. Germline values: CDR1 SGHDT, CDR2 YYEEEE. The CDR3 runs 15 residues. The CDR3 is CASSRLAESTDTQYF.

J is TRBJ2-3 and V is TRBV5-1; checking the TCRdb D call of TRBD1 is not possible without DNA. Germline V gene sequence: CDR1 SGHRS, CDR2 YFSETQ. CDR3 length: 16 residues. The CDR3: CASSLVTGGPTDTQYF.

This rearrangement joins TRBV7-2 to TRBJ2-4; TCRdb's D call of TRBD1 is untestable without DNA. Germline V lookup: CDR1 SGHTA, CDR2 FQGNSA. This CDR3 has 16 amino acids. The CDR3: CASSWGQGNAKNIQYF.

V and J are TRBV10-3 and TRBJ2-3; checking the TCRdb D call of TRBD1 is not possible without DNA. The CDR3 has 15 residues. Germline-derived CDR1 and CDR2 are ENHRY and SYGVKD. CDR3 loop: CAISESRGLIDTQYF.

CDR3 in amino acids: CASSDPRGVNEQFF. The V call is TRBV2, the J call TRBJ2-1; TCRdb's assignment of TRBD1 cannot be checked, as there is no DNA. The CDR3 covers 14 residues. Per the germline V gene, CDR1 is SNHLY and CDR2 is FYNNEI.

The chain carries TRBV9 and TRBJ2-1; the TCRdb D gene call, TRBD2, has no DNA to confirm it. The CDR3 has 15 amino acids. Germline assignment: CDR1 SGDLS and CDR2 YYNGEE. This CDR3 reads CASSLFRTSVDEQFF. The variable domain in full, with the rest retrieved from reference TRBV9 and TRBJ2-1, is DSGVTQTPKHLITATGQRVTLRCSPRSGDLSVYWYQQSLDQGLQFLIQYYNGEERAKGNILERFSAQQFPDLHSELNLSSLELGDSALYFCASSLFRTSVDEQFFGPGTRLTVL.

The chain recombines TRBV5-1 with TRBJ2-2; TCRdb's D call, TRBD1, is unchecked because there is no DNA. The CDR3 sequence is 15 residues long. The germline gives CDR1 SGHRS, CDR2 YFSETQ. CDR3 protein: CASSTGTLSTGELFF.

The chain recombines TRBV6-7 with TRBJ2-1; the D call of TRBD1 rests on TCRdb alone, since no DNA is present to check it. TRBV6-7 is labeled an ORF, and its function is uncertain. The CDR3 loop spans 16 amino acids. The chain's CDR3 is CASSPTGGSSYNEQFF.

The V call is TRBV20-1, the J call TRBJ2-1; lacking DNA, the TRBD1 call made by TCRdb goes unchecked. This CDR3 region has 14 residues. Germline V lookup: CDR1 DFQATT, CDR2 SNEGSKA (reference sequence). CDR3 sequence reads: CSARDAGGYNEQFF.

The genes are TRBV9 and TRBJ2-3; TCRdb lists TRBD2, though no DNA is available to test this call. The CDR3 sequence is 15 residues long. Germline V gene lookup returns CDR1 SGDLS and CDR2 YYNGEE. The CDR3 protein is CASAERLASVDTQYF.

CDR3 sequence reads: CASSLDPLAGASNYGYTF. The rearrangement joins TRBV11-2 to TRBJ1-2. The CDR3 runs 18 residues. The germline gives CDR1 SGHAT, CDR2 FQNNGV.

This chain uses TRBV18 with TRBJ1-4; TCRdb's D gene call, TRBD1, goes unchecked for lack of DNA. This CDR3 region has 14 residues. Germline V lookup: CDR1 KGHSH, CDR2 LQKENI. The CDR3 loop reads CASSPPGKGEKLFF.

This chain links TRBV5-1 with TRBJ2-1. Germline lookup yields CDR1 SGHRS and CDR2 YFSETQ. The CDR3 has 14 amino acids. This CDR3 reads CASTKDGTYNEQFF. Looking up the rest from reference TRBV5-1 and TRBJ2-1 gives the full variable domain: KAGVTQTPRYLIKTRGQQVTLSCSPISGHRSVSWYQQTPGQGLQFLFEYFSETQRNKGNFPGRFSGRQFSNSRSEMNVSTLELGDSALYLCASTKDGTYNEQFFGPGTRLTVL.

The chain recombines TRBV14 with TRBJ2-1. The germline V gene has CDR1 SGHDN and CDR2 FVKESK. This CDR3 contains 11 residues. The CDR3 protein is CASSQDSEQFF.

This sequence joins TRBV20-1 and TRBJ1-1; without DNA, the TCRdb call of TRBD1 cannot be checked. The germline V gene encodes CDR1 DFQATT and CDR2 SNEGSKA (reference sequence). The CDR3 has 12 residues. The CDR3 sequence is CIEGARHTEAFF.

The chain uses TRBV7-2 and TRBJ1-5; the TRBD1 assignment by TCRdb is unverifiable without DNA. The CDR3 runs 14 residues. CDR1 is SGHTA and CDR2 is FQGNSA in the germline V gene. CDR3: CASSSAWGGQPQHF.

The rearrangement links TRBV19 to TRBJ1-5; TCRdb returns TRBD1, unconfirmable since there is no DNA. CDR3 length: 15 residues. Germline V gives CDR1 LNHDA, CDR2 SQIVND (reference sequence). CDR3 residues: CASSTGTDSNQPQHF.